These T cell receptor beta chains were read from a single sample in a study of early T cells in non-severe SARS-CoV-2 infection. TCRdb re-derived calls from the 5' RACE reads in MiXCR, one entry per CDR3 protein. The sample records over 35,000 distinct CDR3 sequences, 6% to 7% being singletons. The material was whole blood, obtained at baseline. Receptors originate from an adult who was a healthcare worker with PCR-confirmed SARS-CoV-2 infection or an uninfected control (not recorded which). Each CDR3 is given with its conserved first and last residue. The order of the fields is J gene, D gene, V gene, clone size, CDR3 DNA, CDR3 protein. D genes are given only for firm matches. Part of the rows lack a size; the others show once, few, many or a class for expanded clones.

j_call: TRBJ1-5
d_call: .
v_call: TRBV19
clone_size: many
cdr3_nt: TGTGCCAGTAGCGGAGGGCAGGGAGCCGCTCAGCCCCAGCATTTT
cdr3_aa: CASSGGQGAAQPQHF

j_call: TRBJ1-1
d_call: .
v_call: TRBV6-5
clone_size: .
cdr3_nt: TGTGCCAGCAGTACTTATCCGGGGGACTTGGCTTTCTTT
cdr3_aa: CASSTYPGDLAFF

j_call: TRBJ1-1
d_call: .
v_call: TRBV7-9
clone_size: few
cdr3_nt: TGTGCCAGCAGCTCCGGGGGAACCGTTGACACTGAAGCTTTCTTT
cdr3_aa: CASSSGGTVDTEAFF

j_call: TRBJ2-1
d_call: TRBD2
v_call: TRBV29-1
clone_size: few
cdr3_nt: TGCAGCGTCTGGGAGGGCTCCTACAATGAGCAGTTCTTC
cdr3_aa: CSVWEGSYNEQFF

j_call: TRBJ1-6
d_call: .
v_call: TRBV20-1
clone_size: many
cdr3_nt: TGCAGTGCCGCGCCGAGAGTTCCCTATAATTCACCCCTCCACTTT
cdr3_aa: CSAAPRVPYNSPLHF

j_call: TRBJ2-2
d_call: TRBD2
v_call: TRBV9
clone_size: many
cdr3_nt: TGTGCCAGCAGCTACCCCCCCGGGAGGGGGAACACCGGGGAGCTGTTTTTT
cdr3_aa: CASSYPPGRGNTGELFF

j_call: TRBJ1-6
d_call: .
v_call: TRBV6-1
clone_size: .
cdr3_nt: TGTGCCAGCAGGTACACGGTCGCCAATTCACCCCTCCACTTT
cdr3_aa: CASRYTVANSPLHF

j_call: TRBJ2-1
d_call: TRBD2
v_call: TRBV7-2
clone_size: few
cdr3_nt: TGTGCCAGCAGCTTAACTAGCGGGATAAATGAGCAGTTCTTC
cdr3_aa: CASSLTSGINEQFF

j_call: TRBJ1-4
d_call: TRBD1
v_call: TRBV20-1
clone_size: few
cdr3_nt: TGCAGTGCTAGATTTCCCGGGACAGATGAAAAACTGTTTTTT
cdr3_aa: CSARFPGTDEKLFF

j_call: TRBJ1-1
d_call: .
v_call: TRBV6-5
clone_size: few
cdr3_nt: TGTGCCAGCAGACACGACCTGAACACTGAAGCTTTCTTT
cdr3_aa: CASRHDLNTEAFF

j_call: TRBJ2-1
d_call: TRBD2
v_call: TRBV6-6
clone_size: hyperexpanded
cdr3_nt: TGTGCCAGCAGTGAGACTAGCGGGATAGCGCAGTTCTTC
cdr3_aa: CASSETSGIAQFF

j_call: TRBJ1-5
d_call: TRBD1
v_call: TRBV12-3/TRBV12-4
clone_size: few
cdr3_nt: TGTGCCAGCAGTAGGACAGGGGGAAATCAGCCCCAGCATTTT
cdr3_aa: CASSRTGGNQPQHF

j_call: TRBJ2-3
d_call: TRBD1
v_call: TRBV10-3
clone_size: .
cdr3_nt: TGTGCCATCAGCCCTTGGGGACAGGGGGCTCGAGATACGCAGTATTTT
cdr3_aa: CAISPWGQGARDTQYF

j_call: TRBJ2-2
d_call: TRBD2
v_call: TRBV5-1
clone_size: many
cdr3_nt: TGCGCCAGCAGCTTGGAAACTAGGGCTAGCGGATCGAACACCGGGGAGCTGTTTTTT
cdr3_aa: CASSLETRASGSNTGELFF

j_call: TRBJ1-4
d_call: .
v_call: TRBV7-9
clone_size: .
cdr3_nt: TGTGCCAGCAGCCGGGACGGGGCTGAAAAACTGTTTTTT
cdr3_aa: CASSRDGAEKLFF

j_call: TRBJ2-3
d_call: TRBD2
v_call: TRBV28
clone_size: few
cdr3_nt: TGTGCCAGCAGTTTGCATCCGGGAGGGACAGATACGCAGTATTTT
cdr3_aa: CASSLHPGGTDTQYF

j_call: TRBJ1-6
d_call: .
v_call: TRBV18
clone_size: .
cdr3_nt: TGTGCCAGCTCACCAGAGGGAGTGGGTTCACCCCTCCACTTT
cdr3_aa: CASSPEGVGSPLHF

j_call: TRBJ2-2
d_call: .
v_call: TRBV6-4
clone_size: once
cdr3_nt: TGCTTCAGACCGGGGAGCTTTTTTTTT
cdr3_aa: CFRPGSFFF

j_call: TRBJ2-3
d_call: .
v_call: TRBV29-1
clone_size: .
cdr3_nt: TGCAGCGTATTGGAGAATACGCAGTATTTT
cdr3_aa: CSVLENTQYF